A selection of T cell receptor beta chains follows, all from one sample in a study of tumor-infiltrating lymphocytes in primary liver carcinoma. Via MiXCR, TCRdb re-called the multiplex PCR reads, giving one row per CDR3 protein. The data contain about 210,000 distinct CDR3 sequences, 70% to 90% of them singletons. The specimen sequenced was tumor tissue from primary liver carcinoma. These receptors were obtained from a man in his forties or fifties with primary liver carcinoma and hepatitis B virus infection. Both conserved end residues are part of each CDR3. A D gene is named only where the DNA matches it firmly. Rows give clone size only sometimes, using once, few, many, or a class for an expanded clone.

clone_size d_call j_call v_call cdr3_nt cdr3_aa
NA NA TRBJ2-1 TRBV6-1 TGTGCCAGCAGTGAGAGGACGGGGGAATCCAATGAGCAGTTCTTC CASSERTGESNEQFF
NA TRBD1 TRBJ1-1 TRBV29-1 TGCAGCGTTGATTTTGAGTACCGGGACAGGGGAAGTAACACTGAATCTTTCTTT CSVDFEYRDRGSNTESFF
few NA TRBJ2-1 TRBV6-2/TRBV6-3 TGTGCCAGCAGTTACCCGGACATGAGCTCCTACAATAAGCAGTTCTTC CASSYPDMSSYNKQFF
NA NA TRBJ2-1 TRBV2 TGTGTCAGCAGTGAAGCGGGCGGGTTGCCCTTCAATGAGCAGTTTTTC CVSSEAGGLPFNEQFF
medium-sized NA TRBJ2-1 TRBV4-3 TGCGCCAGCAGCCAAGAGTCGCAGCACAATGAGCAGTTCTTC CASSQESQHNEQFF
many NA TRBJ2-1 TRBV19 TGTGCCAGTCAGGCATACAATGAGCAGTTCTTC CASQAYNEQFF
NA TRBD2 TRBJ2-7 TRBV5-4 TGTGCCAGCAGCTTTAGCGGGAGTTCCTGCGAGCAGTACTTC CASSFSGSSCEQYF
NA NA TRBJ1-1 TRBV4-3 TGCGCCAGCAGCCAAGCGAACAGGAAGAACGCGGAAGTATTCTTT CASSQANRKNAEVFF
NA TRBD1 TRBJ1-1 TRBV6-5 TGTGCCAGCAGGCGACAGGGTGGCACTGAAGCCCTCTTT CASRRQGGTEALF
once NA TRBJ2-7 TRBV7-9 TGTGCCAACAGCACTACGGGCCCTCCATACGAGCAGTACTTC CANSTTGPPYEQYF
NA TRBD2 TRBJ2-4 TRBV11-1 TGTGCCAGCAACTTTCCAGGGACTAGCAGGACCAAAAACGTTCAGTACTTC CASNFPGTSRTKNVQYF
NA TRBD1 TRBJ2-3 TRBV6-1 TGTGCCAGCGGAACCGGGACAGGAGTTACAGATACGCACTATTTT CASGTGTGVTDTHYF
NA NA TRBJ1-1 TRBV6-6 TGTGCCAGCAGCAGAGGAGAGACTACTGAAGCTTTCTTT CASSRGETTEAFF
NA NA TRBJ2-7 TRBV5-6 TGTGCCAGCAGCTTGGGAGCAGCTTCCTACGAGCAATACTTC CASSLGAASYEQYF
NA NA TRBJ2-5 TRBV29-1 TGCAGCTTTCCGACTAGGGGGAGTTGGGCAGAAACCCAGTACTTC CSFPTRGSWAETQYF
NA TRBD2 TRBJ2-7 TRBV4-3 TGCGCCAGCAACCAAGAGCAAGCGGGAGGCTACGAGCAGTACTTC CASNQEQAGGYEQYF
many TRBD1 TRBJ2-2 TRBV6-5 TGTGCCAGCAGTCCGGGACAGGCCGGTATTAGGAACACCGGGGAGCTGTTTTTT CASSPGQAGIRNTGELFF
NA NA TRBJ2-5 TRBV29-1 TGCAGCGTTGAGGGGACAAGACCTCCGAGGGAGACCCAGTACTTT CSVEGTRPPRETQYF
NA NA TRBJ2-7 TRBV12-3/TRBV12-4 TGTGCCAGCAGCCTCTCCGGCGGCCGACCAGTCGAGCAGTACTTC CASSLSGGRPVEQYF
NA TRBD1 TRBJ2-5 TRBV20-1 TGCAGTGCTAGGAGGGGGCCCGAAGAGACCCAGTACTTC CSARRGPEETQYF
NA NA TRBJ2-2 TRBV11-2 TGTGTCAGCAGCCCCCGAACAGCTACGAACACCCGGGAGCTGTTTTTT CVSSPRTATNTRELFF
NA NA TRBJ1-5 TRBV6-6 TGTGCCAGCAGCCCCCTGGTAGGTCACAATCAGCCCCAGCATTTT CASSPLVGHNQPQHF
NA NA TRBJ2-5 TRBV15 TGTGTCACCTCCTTACAGGGCGGGGAGACCCAGTACTTC CVTSLQGGETQYF
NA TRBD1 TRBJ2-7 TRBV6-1 TGTGCCAGCAGCCCAGGGACAGGGTTGGTCGAGCACTACTTC CASSPGTGLVEHYF
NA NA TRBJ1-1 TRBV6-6 TGTGCCAGCCAAACCACAGGGCTGAAAACTAAAGCTTTCTTT CASQTTGLKTKAFF
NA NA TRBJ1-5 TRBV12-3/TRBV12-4 TGTGCCAACAGCTCCCGGGAGAGCAATCAGCCCCAACATTTT CANSSRESNQPQHF
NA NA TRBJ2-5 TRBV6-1 TGTGCCAGCATTCCCTCTTGGGGGAGTCAAGAGAGCCAGTACTTC CASIPSWGSQESQYF
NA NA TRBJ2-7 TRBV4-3 TGCTCCAGCAGCCAAGACCTGACAGGTTCCTACGAGCAGTACTTT CSSSQDLTGSYEQYF
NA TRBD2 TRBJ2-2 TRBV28 TGTGCCAGCCGACGACTAGCGGGAATGGCCGGGAAGCTGCTTTTT CASRRLAGMAGKLLF
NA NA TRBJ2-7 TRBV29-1 TGCAGCGCGGGTTGGGGTAATGACGAACAGTATTTC CSAGWGNDEQYF
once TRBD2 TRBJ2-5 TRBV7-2 TGTGCCAGGAGCTCTCCTCCCGGGACTAGCGGGATTCAAGAGACCCAATACTTC CARSSPPGTSGIQETQYF
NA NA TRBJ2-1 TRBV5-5 TGTGCCAGCAGCGACTGGCATACCTACAATGAGCAGTTCTTC CASSDWHTYNEQFF
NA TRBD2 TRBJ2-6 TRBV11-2 TGTACCAGCAGCATAGCGGGAGACAGGTGCATTTCCCTCTCTGGGGCCAACGTCCTGACTTTC CTSSIAGDRCISLSGANVLTF
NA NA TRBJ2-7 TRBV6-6 TGTGGCTGCAAGGGGGGTGCTAGCTGGGATACCTACGAGCAGTACTTC CGCKGGASWDTYEQYF
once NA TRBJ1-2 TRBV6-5 TGTGCCAGCAGAGAGGCAGGAGGAGGCTGCACCTTC CASREAGGGCTF
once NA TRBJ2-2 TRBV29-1 TGCAGCGCCCTAGAGGGGGTGAACACCGGGGAGCTATTTTTT CSALEGVNTGELFF
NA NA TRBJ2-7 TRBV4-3 TGCGCCAGCAGCCAAGAGCAGCACTACGAGCAGTACTTC CASSQEQHYEQYF
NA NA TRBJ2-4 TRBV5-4 TGTGCCAGTAGCTTGGAGGTAGGCGGAAAAAACATTCAGTACTTC CASSLEVGGKNIQYF
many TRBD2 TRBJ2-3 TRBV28 TGTGCCAGCAGTTTACTAGCGGGAGAAACAGATACGCAGTATTTT CASSLLAGETDTQYF
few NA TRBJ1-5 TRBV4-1 TGTGCCAGCAGCCCCGTTCAGAGGGTTGGCAATCAGCCCCAGCATTTT CASSPVQRVGNQPQHF
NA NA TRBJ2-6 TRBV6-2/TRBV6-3 TGTGCCAGCAAGGTCAGGTTCCCTTCAGGGGCCAACGTCCTGACTTTC CASKVRFPSGANVLTF
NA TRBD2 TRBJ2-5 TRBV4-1 TGCGCCAGCGGCTGGCCGGGAGGTGAGACCCAGTACTTC CASGWPGGETQYF
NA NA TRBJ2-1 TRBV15 TGTGCCACCAGCAGGACTAACGGGCGTAACTACAATGAGCTGTTCTTC CATSRTNGRNYNELFF
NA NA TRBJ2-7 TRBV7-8 TGTGCCTGCAGCTGGAAACAGGAATACGAGCAGTATTTC CACSWKQEYEQYF
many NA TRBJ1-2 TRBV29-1 TGCAGCGTCGAGACGGGTTTTGGCTATGGCTACACCTTC CSVETGFGYGYTF
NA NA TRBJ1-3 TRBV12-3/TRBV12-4 TGCGCCAGCAGTATACAGGGCTCTGGAAACACCATAAATTTT CASSIQGSGNTINF
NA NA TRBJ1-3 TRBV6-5 TGTGCCAGCAAACAAGGGAATAGAAACACCATATATTTT CASKQGNRNTIYF
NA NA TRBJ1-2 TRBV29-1 TGCAACGTTTCACTTGACGGGTACTACTATGACTACACCTTC CNVSLDGYYYDYTF
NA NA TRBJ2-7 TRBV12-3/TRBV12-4 TGTGCCAACAGTTTGTTAGGGGGAGGATACGAGCAGTACTTC CANSLLGGGYEQYF
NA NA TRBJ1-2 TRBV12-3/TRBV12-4 TGTGCCAGCAGTTTAACAGATCTAGTCGGCTACACTTTC CASSLTDLVGYTF
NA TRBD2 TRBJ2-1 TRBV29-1 TGCAGCGGGGGGATTAGCGGGTTCAATGAACCGTTCTTC CSGGISGFNEPFF
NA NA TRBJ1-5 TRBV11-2 TGTGCCAGCAGCTCCCAGGACCATAATCAGCCCCAACATTTT CASSSQDHNQPQHF
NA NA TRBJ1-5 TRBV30 TGTGCAAGGAGTGTCCCGGCACACGGGTATCAGCCCCAGCATTTT CARSVPAHGYQPQHF